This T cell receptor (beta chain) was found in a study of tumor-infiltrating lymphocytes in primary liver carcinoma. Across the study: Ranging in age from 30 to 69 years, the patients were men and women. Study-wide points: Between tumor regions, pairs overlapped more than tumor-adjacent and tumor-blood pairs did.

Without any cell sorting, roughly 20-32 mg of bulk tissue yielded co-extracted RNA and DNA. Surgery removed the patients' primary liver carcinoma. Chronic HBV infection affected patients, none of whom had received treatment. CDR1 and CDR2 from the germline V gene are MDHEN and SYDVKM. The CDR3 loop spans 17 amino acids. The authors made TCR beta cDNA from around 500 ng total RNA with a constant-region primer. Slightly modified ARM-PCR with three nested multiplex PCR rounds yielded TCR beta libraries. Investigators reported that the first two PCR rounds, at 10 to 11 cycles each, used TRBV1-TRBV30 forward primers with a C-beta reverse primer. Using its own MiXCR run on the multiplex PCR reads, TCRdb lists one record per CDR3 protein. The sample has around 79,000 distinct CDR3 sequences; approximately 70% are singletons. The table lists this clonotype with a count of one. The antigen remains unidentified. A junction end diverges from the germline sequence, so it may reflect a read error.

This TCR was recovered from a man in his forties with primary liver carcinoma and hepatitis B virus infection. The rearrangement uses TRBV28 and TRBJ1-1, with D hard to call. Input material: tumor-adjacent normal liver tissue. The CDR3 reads CDSSLLTLDYPGPEAFF. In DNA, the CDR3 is TGTGACAGCAGTTTACTTACCTTGGACTACCCGGGCCCTGAAGCTTTCTTT.